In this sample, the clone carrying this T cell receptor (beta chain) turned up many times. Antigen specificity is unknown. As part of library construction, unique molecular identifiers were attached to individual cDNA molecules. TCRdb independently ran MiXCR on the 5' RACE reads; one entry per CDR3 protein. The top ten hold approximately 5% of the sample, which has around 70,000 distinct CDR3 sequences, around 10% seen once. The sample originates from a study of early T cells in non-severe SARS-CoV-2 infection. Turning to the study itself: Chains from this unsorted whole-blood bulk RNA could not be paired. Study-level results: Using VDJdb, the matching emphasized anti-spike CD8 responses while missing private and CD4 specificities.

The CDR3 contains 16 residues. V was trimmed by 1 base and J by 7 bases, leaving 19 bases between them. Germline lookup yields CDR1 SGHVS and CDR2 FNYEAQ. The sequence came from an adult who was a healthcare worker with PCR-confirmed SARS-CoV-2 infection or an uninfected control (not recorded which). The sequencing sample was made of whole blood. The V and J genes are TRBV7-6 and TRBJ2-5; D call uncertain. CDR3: CASSLGAELLFVTQYF. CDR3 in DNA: TGTGCCAGCAGCTTAGGGGCAGAATTATTGTTTGTGACCCAGTACTTC.